Listed below are T cell receptor beta chains from one sample, sequenced in a study of T cell responses to AZD1222 COVID-19 vaccine. The method was immunoSEQ multiplex PCR; TCRdb's version includes in-frame clones alone and lacks a portion of them. The profile shows roughly 170,000 clones, around 90% of them singletons. The sequencing used peripheral blood, collected on day 0 of AZD1222 vaccination. The receptor set was obtained from an adult in good health. CDR3s include the opening cysteine and the closing phenylalanine or tryptophan. A D gene is named only where the DNA matches it firmly. Clone size is given for some rows only: seen once, a few or many times, or a class if the clone is expanded.

J gene,V gene,clone size,D gene,CDR3 DNA,CDR3 protein
TRBJ2-7,TRBV19,NA,TRBD2,TGTGCCAGTAGTACCCGCTCCAGGACTAGCGGCCGTGTCATAGAGCAGTACTTC,CASSTRSRTSGRVIEQYF
TRBJ1-1,TRBV10-3,NA,NA,TGTGCCATCAGTGAGGGTTTGGCTAACACTGAAGCTTTCTTT,CAISEGLANTEAFF
TRBJ2-3,TRBV6-1,NA,NA,TGTGCCAGCAGTGAAGCTAACCCTGGGGCAACGCAGTATTTT,CASSEANPGATQYF
TRBJ1-5,TRBV28,NA,TRBD1,TGTGCCAGCAGTTTGGGGACAGGGTCGCAGCCCCAGCATTTT,CASSLGTGSQPQHF
TRBJ2-3,TRBV9,few,NA,TGTGCCAGCAGCCCCGGGGCACAAGATACGCAGTATTTT,CASSPGAQDTQYF
TRBJ1-6,TRBV30,NA,NA,TGTGCCTGGAGTGGGGGCTCTAATTCACCCCTCCACTTT,CAWSGGSNSPLHF
TRBJ1-5,TRBV5-6,once,NA,TGTGCCAGCAGCTTGGGGCAAGGCAGTCAGCAGCCCCAGCATTTT,CASSLGQGSQQPQHF
TRBJ2-7,TRBV5-1,NA,NA,TGCGCCAGCAGCACTCGGACGGCTCAAGGGGAGCAGTACTTC,CASSTRTAQGEQYF
TRBJ1-1,TRBV5-6,once,NA,TGTGCCAGCAGCTTGGGCCAGATACTCATGGAAGCTTTCTTT,CASSLGQILMEAFF
TRBJ2-7,TRBV6-6,NA,TRBD2,TGTGCCAGCAGCTGGACTAGCGGGATCTACGAGCAGTACTTC,CASSWTSGIYEQYF
TRBJ1-1,TRBV9,NA,TRBD1,TGTGCCAGCAGCACCGGGACAGGGAAGACTGAAGCTTTCTTT,CASSTGTGKTEAFF
TRBJ2-5,TRBV9,NA,NA,TGTGCCAGCAGCTTAGGGCCTACCTACGAGACCCAGTACTTC,CASSLGPTYETQYF
TRBJ1-5,TRBV28,NA,NA,TGTGCCAGCCATCTGCCCACAGGTCAGGGCGTGAGTCAGCCCCAGCATTTT,CASHLPTGQGVSQPQHF
TRBJ2-5,TRBV5-6,NA,NA,TGTGCCAGCAGCACGTACCAAGAGACCCAGTACTTC,CASSTYQETQYF
TRBJ2-1,TRBV28,once,NA,TGTGCCAGCAGCTGGGCTGACCGACTCAGCTACAATGAGCAGTTCTTC,CASSWADRLSYNEQFF
TRBJ1-6,TRBV7-8,once,NA,TGTGCCAGCAGCTCAGCCAACCCAGGGAGGGGTGGGTCACCCCTCCACTTT,CASSSANPGRGGSPLHF
TRBJ2-7,TRBV20-1,few,NA,TGCAGTGCTAGAGAGGACACCGAGCAGTACTTC,CSAREDTEQYF
TRBJ2-7,TRBV4-1,NA,TRBD1,TGCGCCAGCAGCCCGGGACAGGGGGCTTACGAGCAGTACTTC,CASSPGQGAYEQYF
TRBJ1-1,TRBV5-6,NA,NA,TGTGCCAGCAGCTTGGATGCAATCCCGAACACTGAAGCTTTCTTT,CASSLDAIPNTEAFF
TRBJ1-1,TRBV11-2,NA,NA,TGTGCCAGCAGCTTAATAGGTGGAACTGAAGCTTTCTTT,CASSLIGGTEAFF
TRBJ1-6,TRBV3-1/TRBV3-2,NA,NA,TGTGCCAGCAGCCAAACACAGGGCGTCGAGTCACCCCTCCACTTT,CASSQTQGVESPLHF
TRBJ1-1,TRBV5-5,once,NA,TGTGCCAGCAGCCCTGGGACGGGGTTCCAGTGGCACACTGAAGCTTTCTTT,CASSPGTGFQWHTEAFF
TRBJ2-2,TRBV9,few,TRBD2,TGTGCCAGCAGCGCAGGACTAGCGGTAAACACCGGGGAGCTGTTTTTT,CASSAGLAVNTGELFF
TRBJ2-5,TRBV7-9,NA,TRBD1,TGTGCCAGCAGCCTCTTGGACAGGCGAGAGACCCAGTACTTC,CASSLLDRRETQYF
TRBJ1-5,TRBV19,NA,TRBD1,TGTGCCAGTAGTGCGACAGGGGGTAGCAATCAGCCCCAGCATTTT,CASSATGGSNQPQHF
TRBJ2-5,TRBV7-9,NA,TRBD2,TGTGCCAGCAGCTTAGGGACTAGCGAGGGGGAGACCCAGTACTTC,CASSLGTSEGETQYF
TRBJ1-2,TRBV6-1,NA,TRBD1,TGTGCCAGCAGTGTAAATTCAGGGGGAAACTTCTATGGCTACACCTTC,CASSVNSGGNFYGYTF
TRBJ1-1,TRBV12-5,NA,NA,TGTGCTAGTGGTTTTGGAGTTTCGAACACTGAAGCTTTCTTT,CASGFGVSNTEAFF
TRBJ1-3,TRBV28,NA,NA,TGTGCCAGCAGTTTACCCCCAGGTTCCTCTGGAAACACCATATATTTT,CASSLPPGSSGNTIYF
TRBJ2-1,TRBV7-2,once,NA,TGTGCCAGCAGCTTAACCCCAGATTGGAATGAGCAGTTCTTC,CASSLTPDWNEQFF
TRBJ2-3,TRBV30,NA,NA,TGTGCCTGGAGTCTGGCAGCCTACACAGATACGCAGTATTTT,CAWSLAAYTDTQYF
TRBJ1-1,TRBV7-6,few,NA,TGTGCCAGCAGCTCGCGAGGTACTCTGAACACTGAAGCTTTCTTT,CASSSRGTLNTEAFF
TRBJ1-2,TRBV2,NA,TRBD1,TGTGCCAGCAGCCAACTACCGACAGGGAACTATGGCTACACCTTC,CASSQLPTGNYGYTF
TRBJ2-3,TRBV6-5,NA,TRBD1,TGTGCCAGCAGAAGACAGGGGGCGAGAGATACGCAGTATTTT,CASRRQGARDTQYF
TRBJ2-2,TRBV12-5,once,NA,TGTGCTAGTGGTTTGGTCTCGACCGGGGAGCTGTTTTTT,CASGLVSTGELFF
TRBJ2-3,TRBV6-1,once,NA,TGTGCCAGCAGTGATGGGGGTGGGGGCACAGATACGCAGTATTTT,CASSDGGGGTDTQYF
TRBJ2-3,TRBV19,NA,NA,TGTGCCAGTAGTTACATCGGGGACACAGATACGCAGTATTTT,CASSYIGDTDTQYF
TRBJ1-5,TRBV28,NA,NA,TGTGCCAGCAGTCCCCAGGGTCAGCCCCAGCATTTT,CASSPQGQPQHF
TRBJ1-1,TRBV6-2/TRBV6-3,NA,TRBD1,TGTGCCAGCACCCCAGGGGGGGGCACTGAAGCTTTCTTT,CASTPGGGTEAFF
TRBJ1-2,TRBV3-1/TRBV3-2,NA,NA,TGTGCCAGCAGCCCTGGGACGGGGAACTATGGCTACACCTTC,CASSPGTGNYGYTF
TRBJ2-5,TRBV30,NA,NA,TGTGCCTGTAACTACAGACAAGAGACCCAGTACTTC,CACNYRQETQYF
TRBJ1-5,TRBV29-1,many,NA,TGCAGCGTTTCAGGGAGCAATCAGCCCCAGCATTTT,CSVSGSNQPQHF
TRBJ2-6,TRBV11-2,NA,NA,TGTGCCAGCAGCTTAGTTGTGTCTGGGGCCAACGTCCTGACTTTC,CASSLVVSGANVLTF
TRBJ2-6,TRBV5-6,NA,TRBD1,TGTGCCAGCAGCTTGGACAGGGGGCGCTTCTCTGGGGCCAACGTCCTGACTTTC,CASSLDRGRFSGANVLTF
TRBJ2-7,TRBV28,NA,TRBD2,TGTGCCAGCAGTTTACCCCTAGCCCTAGCGGAGAGCTCCTACGAGCAGTACTTC,CASSLPLALAESSYEQYF
TRBJ1-2,TRBV5-5,NA,NA,TGTGCCAGCAGCTTGGGTAAAGTTCAATACACCTCCAAAAGGGATGGCTACACCTTC,CASSLGKVQYTSKRDGYTF
TRBJ2-5,TRBV5-1,NA,NA,TGCGCCAGCAGCTTGGGGTCAGGGCAAGAGACCCAGTACTTC,CASSLGSGQETQYF
TRBJ1-6,TRBV30,NA,NA,TGTGCCTGGGGGATGCAGGGAGATTCACCCCTCCACTTT,CAWGMQGDSPLHF
TRBJ1-2,TRBV5-4,once,NA,TGTGCCAGCAGCTCAGGGACTGATAACTATGGCTACACCTTC,CASSSGTDNYGYTF
TRBJ2-7,TRBV5-6,NA,NA,TGTGCCAGCAGCTTGTGGGGGATGGGGGAGCAGTACTTC,CASSLWGMGEQYF
TRBJ1-5,TRBV18,NA,NA,TGTGCCAGCTCACCTAATGGGAAGGGTGGCAATCAGCCCCAGCATTTT,CASSPNGKGGNQPQHF
TRBJ2-2,TRBV28,NA,NA,TGTGCCAGCAGTCCTTGGGGTCCCGGGGAGCTGTTTTTT,CASSPWGPGELFF
TRBJ1-5,TRBV19,NA,NA,TGTGCCAGTAGTCCAGGGCGGGATCAGCCCCAGCATTTT,CASSPGRDQPQHF
TRBJ1-1,TRBV3-1/TRBV3-2,NA,NA,TGTGCCAGCAGCCAAGGGTTCGCGGGAAGTGTCGGGGTTGAAGCTTTCTTT,CASSQGFAGSVGVEAFF
TRBJ2-6,TRBV19,NA,TRBD1,TGTGCCAGTATTCGGACAGGGGTAGGCACTGGGGCCAACGTCCTGACTTTC,CASIRTGVGTGANVLTF
TRBJ2-7,TRBV27,NA,NA,TGTGCCAGCAGTTTTACAGGGACGCACGAGCAGTACTTC,CASSFTGTHEQYF
TRBJ1-1,TRBV6-6,NA,TRBD1,TGTGCCAGCAGTTACCTAGAGACAGGGGGCACTGAAGCTTTCTTT,CASSYLETGGTEAFF